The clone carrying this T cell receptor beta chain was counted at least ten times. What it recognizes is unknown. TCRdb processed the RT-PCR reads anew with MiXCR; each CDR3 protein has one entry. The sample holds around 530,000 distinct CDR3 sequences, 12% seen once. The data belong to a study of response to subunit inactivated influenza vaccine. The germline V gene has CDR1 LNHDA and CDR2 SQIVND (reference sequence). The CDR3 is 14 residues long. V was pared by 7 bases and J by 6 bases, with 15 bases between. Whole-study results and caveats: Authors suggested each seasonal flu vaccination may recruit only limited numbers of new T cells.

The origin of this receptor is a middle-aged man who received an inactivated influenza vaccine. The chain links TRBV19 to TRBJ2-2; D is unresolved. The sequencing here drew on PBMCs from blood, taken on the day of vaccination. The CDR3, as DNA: TGTGCCAGTACCCCGGGCCCACGCCCCGGGGAGCTGTTTTTT. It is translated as CASTPGPRPGELFF.